The clone carrying this TCR beta chain is categorized as medium-sized. This record comes from a study of control samples from healthy donors and cancer patients. Here immunoSEQ multiplex PCR was the method, and the copy in TCRdb shows in-frame clones only, minus some. The data hold roughly 98,000 clones, with more than 85% observed a single time. The V end lost 1 base, the J end lost 7 bases, and 28 bases lay between the germline ends. Per germline, CDR1 SGHTA and CDR2 FQGNSA. This CDR3 region has 19 residues. The rearrangement links TRBV7-2 to TRBJ1-2; a weak D match, TRBD1 (5 bases). The sequenced material came from blood. This TCR came from a man in his late teens or twenties in good health. In DNA form, the CDR3 reads TGTGCCAGCAGCTTAGTGGGGTTTGGGTTACAGGTGATATATTCTGGCTACACCTTC. It yields the protein CASSLVGFGLQVIYSGYTF.